This TCR beta chain was observed in a study of blood T cell repertoires in COVID-19. The CDR3 is made up of 13 amino acids. The V gene lost 5 bases and the J gene lost 9 bases, with 11 bases spanning the gap. The V gene's germline CDR1 is LGHDT and CDR2 YNNKEL (reference sequence). TCRdb keeps only in-frame clones here, not all; method: immunoSEQ multiplex PCR. The sample consists of 60,000 to 65,000 clones, around 84% of them appearing once. Input material: peripheral blood. The gene calls are TRBV3-1 (or the pseudogene TRBV3-2) and TRBJ1-6, with a weak D call TRBD1 (5 bases). The sequence was collected from a woman aged 60 to 75 with acute or convalescent COVID-19. CDR3: CASSFDRSSPLHF. CDR3 coding DNA: TGTGCCAGCAGCTTTGACAGAAGTTCACCCCTCCACTTT.